The 21 T cell receptor beta chains presented below share a single source sample, sequenced in a study of blood T cell repertoires in COVID-19 (dated by TCRdb to the early 2020s). Libraries were prepared through the immunoSEQ multiplex PCR assay. TCRdb holds this immuneACCESS table with in-frame rearrangements only. Some clones are missing; in checked studies, unresolved V genes explain under half, and the rest has no known cause. This sample comprises some 150,000 clones, 88% of them detected only once. The top ten constitute 0.95% to 1.5% of the sample. What was sequenced was PBMCs or T cells enriched from blood (not recorded which). The receptors were sampled from a woman in her twenties or thirties with acute COVID-19.

V is TRBV19 and J is TRBJ2-1, with D maybe TRBD2 (5 bases). Germline values: CDR1 LNHDA, CDR2 SQIVND (reference sequence). Trimming pared 4 bases from V and 4 bases from J, leaving 11 bases between. CDR3 size: 14 residues. The CDR3 DNA reads TGTGCCAGTAGTACGCTAGCAGCATACAATGAGCAGTTCTTC. Encoded protein: CASSTLAAYNEQFF.

CDR3 nucleotide sequence: TGTGCCTGGAGTGTAGAAGGGACAGGGAACTATGGCTACACCTTC. Protein product: CAWSVEGTGNYGYTF. V gene TRBV30 combines with J gene TRBJ1-2; 9 positions agree with TRBD1. CDR1 is GTSNPN and CDR2 is SVGIG in the germline V gene (reference sequence). The CDR3 consists of 15 residues. V trimming: 0 bases; J trimming: 2 bases; junction bases outside the gene matches: 4. Full variable domain (outside the CDR3, taken from reference TRBV30 and TRBJ1-2): SQTIHQWPATLVQPVGSPLSLECTVEGTSNPNLYWYRQAAGRGLQLLFYSVGIGQISSEVPQNLSASRPQDRQFILSSKKLLLSDSGFYLCAWSVEGTGNYGYTFGSGTRLTVV.

This clone was counted at least ten times. The CDR3 protein is CSVAGGPNEQFF. The CDR3 bases are TGCAGCGTTGCGGGAGGGCCCAATGAGCAGTTCTTC. The V and J genes are TRBV29-1 and TRBJ2-1; 8 bases match TRBD2. V trimming: 4 bases; J trimming: 6 bases; junction bases outside the gene matches: 2. The V gene's germline CDR1 is SQVTM and CDR2 ANQGSEA. This CDR3 is 12 amino acids long.

The chain employs TRBV6-4 and TRBJ2-1, with TRBD2 matching 8 bases. After removal of 6 bases from V and 3 bases from J, the junction contained 10 bases not matched to a gene. CDR3 length: 16 amino acids. Germline V lookup: CDR1 MRHNA, CDR2 SNTAGT. This chain's CDR3 is CASSLEAGAIYNEQFF. The DNA for the CDR3 is TGTGCCAGCAGCCTTGAAGCGGGAGCAATCTACAATGAGCAGTTCTTC.

This sequence joins TRBV6-5 and TRBJ2-1; tentatively, D is TRBD2 (6 bases). CDR3 length equals 15 residues. Germline loops: CDR1 MNHEY, CDR2 SVGAGI. Trimming cost V 4 bases and J 1 base, with 11 bases left between them. Here the CDR3 reads CASSLISGSYNEQFF. The CDR3 nucleotides read TGTGCCAGCAGTTTGATTAGCGGATCCTACAATGAGCAGTTCTTC.

J is TRBJ2-7 and V is TRBV19, with D maybe TRBD2 (6 bases). The ends were cut back, 1 base at V and 0 bases at J, with 10 bases in the middle. CDR3 length: 15 residues. In germline, CDR1 is LNHDA, CDR2 SQIVND (reference sequence). Here the CDR3 reads CASSIAVGSSYEQYF. In DNA form, the CDR3 reads TGTGCCAGTAGTATAGCGGTCGGGAGCTCCTACGAGCAGTACTTC.

The rearrangement uses TRBV9 and TRBJ1-4; TRBD1 might be the D (5 bases). V was cut by 3 bases and J by 2 bases, with 8 bases left in between. The CDR3 spans 14 residues. Germline assignment: CDR1 SGDLS and CDR2 YYNGEE. In nucleotides, the CDR3 is TGTGCCAGCAGCGAGCGACAGACTAATGAAAAACTGTTTTTT. Its protein product is CASSERQTNEKLFF.

The chain has TRBV21-1 and TRBJ1-5; the D call in the table, TRBD1, was not verified against the DNA. TRBV21-1 is flagged as a pseudogene. The CDR3 consists of 15 residues. CDR3 region: CASSTWTASNQPQHF. For the CDR3, the DNA is TGTGCCAGCAGCACATGGACAGCCAGCAATCAGCCCCAGCATTTT.

The J gene is TRBJ2-5, the V gene TRBV28; tentatively, D is TRBD2 (5 bases). This CDR3 is built from 13 residues. Trimming stripped 2 bases from V and 6 bases from J, with 10 bases between. Germline CDR1 is MDHEN and CDR2 is SYDVKM. CDR3 nucleotide sequence: TGTGCCAGCAGTTTACTAGCTAGAAAGACCCAGTACTTC. Its protein product is CASSLLARKTQYF.

The chain combines TRBV29-1 with TRBJ2-2, with 12 bases lining up with TRBD1. V shed 6 bases and J 3 bases; nucleotides not matched to a gene: 2. CDR1 and CDR2 from the germline V gene are SQVTM and ANQGSEA. The CDR3 sequence is 14 residues long. The CDR3 protein is CSVGTGGYTGELFF. The CDR3 nucleotides are TGCAGCGTCGGGACAGGGGGCTACACCGGGGAGCTGTTTTTT.

This clone was detected only once. The V gene is TRBV28, the J gene TRBJ1-2, with D uncertain. Germline-derived CDR1 and CDR2 are MDHEN and SYDVKM. Trimming removed 3 bases from V and 4 bases from J, with 12 bases in between. The CDR3 is 14 amino acids. CDR3 amino acids: CASSFREGSYGYTF. CDR3 DNA sequence: TGTGCCAGCAGTTTCCGGGAGGGAAGCTATGGCTACACCTTC.

This clone showed up just a few times. The V call is TRBV6-2 or TRBV6-3, the J call TRBJ1-1; TRBD1 aligns across 8 bases. CDR1 is MNHEY and CDR2 is SVGEGT in the germline V gene. V was clipped by 7 bases and J by 4 bases; unmatched bases: 5. This CDR3 is built from 13 residues. The CDR3: CASTPTGGTEAFF. Written as DNA, the CDR3 is TGTGCCAGCACCCCTACAGGGGGCACTGAAGCTTTCTTT.

This chain joins TRBV10-3 and TRBJ1-2, with 7 positions matching TRBD1. The germline CDR1 and CDR2 sequences are ENHRY and SYGVKD. With 1 base clipped from V and 5 bases from J, the junction kept 7 bases outside the gene matches. The CDR3 extends over 15 amino acids. In DNA, the CDR3 is TGTGCCATCAGTGAGTTCTCGGACAGGCCTTATGGCTACACCTTC. Translation gives CAISEFSDRPYGYTF.

The chain combines TRBV19 with TRBJ2-5, with 9 bases that match TRBD2. From germline, CDR1 is LNHDA and CDR2 SQIVND (reference sequence). The CDR3 consists of 15 residues. V was pared by 11 bases and J by 4 bases, with 14 bases of the junction left unmatched. The CDR3 region has the DNA TGTGCCTCATCGGCAGGCGGGAGGGCTTCAGAGACCCAGTACTTC. Its protein is CASSAGGRASETQYF.

V is TRBV25-1 and J is TRBJ2-5; the D gene is possibly TRBD2 (6 bases). The V gene's germline CDR1 is MGHDK and CDR2 SYGVNS. The CDR3 is made up of 17 amino acids. The V and J ends lost 3 bases and 0 bases respectively, with 17 bases between them. The CDR3 sequence: CASSEAAGRKYQETQYF. The CDR3 nucleotides read TGTGCCAGCAGTGAGGCAGCGGGCAGAAAGTACCAAGAGACCCAGTACTTC.

V gene TRBV4-1 combines with J gene TRBJ1-2, with 7 positions matching TRBD1. Trimming removed 5 bases from V and 0 bases from J; junction bases left unmatched: 6. CDR3 length: 15 residues. Looked up from germline, CDR1 is MGHRA and CDR2 is YSYEKL. In DNA, the CDR3 is TGCGCCAGCAGCTCGACAGGGCACACTAACTATGGCTACACCTTC. Translating gives CASSSTGHTNYGYTF.

The chain employs TRBV4-3 and TRBJ1-2; weak D call: TRBD1 (5 bases). The CDR3 loop spans 15 amino acids. Germline CDR1 reads LGHNA; CDR2 reads YSLEER. Trimming pared 1 base from V and 5 bases from J, leaving 14 bases between. CDR3 sequence reads: CASSQATQALYGYTF. In DNA form, the CDR3 reads TGCGCCAGCAGCCAAGCCACACAGGCCCTGTATGGCTACACCTTC.

V gene TRBV25-1 combines with J gene TRBJ2-1; 10 bases align to TRBD2. Germline V gene data show CDR1 as MGHDK and CDR2 as SYGVNS. There are 13 residues in the CDR3. The V and J ends lost 7 bases and 7 bases, in that order; junction bases with no gene match: 4. The CDR3 loop is CASMASGRNEQFF. The CDR3 region has the DNA TGTGCCAGCATGGCTAGCGGGAGAAATGAGCAGTTCTTC.

The chain carries TRBV5-1 and TRBJ1-1; 8 bases align to TRBD1. V was clipped by 6 bases and J by 1 base; unmatched bases: 5. Germline CDR1 is SGHRS and CDR2 is YFSETQ. The CDR3 is 14 amino acids. CDR3 amino acids: CASTYTGGNTEAFF. CDR3 sequence (DNA): TGCGCCAGCACCTACACAGGGGGGAACACTGAAGCTTTCTTT.

This clone was counted once. Other DNA variants within this sample encode the same CDR3. This rearrangement joins TRBV9 to TRBJ2-7; 11 nucleotides agree with TRBD2. V lost 0 bases and J lost 7; bases outside the gene matches: 3. The CDR3 runs 14 residues. From germline, CDR1 is SGDLS and CDR2 YYNGEE. CDR3 residues: CASSVGLAGYEQYF. DNA for the CDR3: TGTGCCAGCAGCGTAGGACTAGCGGGATATGAGCAGTACTTC.

This chain links TRBV19 with TRBJ2-2; 10 positions agree with TRBD2. Germline V gives CDR1 LNHDA, CDR2 SQIVND (reference sequence). The CDR3 is made up of 15 amino acids. Trimming took 6 bases from V and 6 from J; bases not matched to a gene: 7. CDR3 in DNA: TGTGCCAGTAGGCCTAGCGGGAGCTGGTCCGGGGAGCTGTTTTTT. Encoded protein: CASRPSGSWSGELFF.